The sequence of this T cell receptor (beta chain) was determined in a study of low-dose radiotherapy and immunotherapy resistance in tumors. TRAV- and TRBV-specific primers, spanning alpha and beta chains, primed first-strand cDNA. Using a constant-region primer together with a V-primer adapter, TCRs were subjected to 20 to 25 PCR cycles of amplification. In vitro transcription amplified the mRNA that had been isolated. MiXCR, applied by TCRdb to the reads, yields one record per CDR3 protein. The table includes just over 14,000 distinct CDR3 sequences, 40% to 60% detected once. The junction had 3 bases not matched to a gene; V was cut back by 7 bases and J by 2 bases. The CDR3 loop spans 13 amino acids. Donors were dosed with nivolumab and ipilimumab; they also received aspirin, low-dose cyclophosphamide and low-dose radiotherapy. This clonotype was seen a single time.

The chain joins TRBV12-3 or TRBV12-4 to TRBJ1-2; 8 bases map to TRBD1. This TCR was sampled from a human donor with advanced metastatic prostate, ovarian, gallbladder or colorectal cancer (not recorded which). This table probably holds off-target reads from a library built for another chain. CDR3 sequence reads: CASTRQGNYGYTF. The CDR3 DNA reads TGTGCCAGCACTCGACAGGGGAACTATGGCTACACCTTC.